This T cell receptor (beta chain) was sequenced in a study of monozygotic twins with inflammatory bowel disease. Blood (approximately 2.4 ml) was collected from every donor individually. TCRdb re-called the 5' RACE reads, yielding one record per CDR3 amino acid sequence without DNA. The sample totals approximately 100,000 distinct CDR3 sequences. Germline CDR1 is SGHRS and CDR2 is YFSETQ. The CDR3 loop spans 14 amino acids. The receptor comes from a human donor with ulcerative colitis or Crohn's disease, or a healthy co-twin of an affected twin (not recorded which). Sequenced material: blood. This chain links TRBV5-1 with TRBJ2-7; TCRdb indicates TRBD2, and absent DNA this call remains unverified. CDR3 protein: CASRVTSGSYEQYF.